This record concerns one TCR beta chain sequence. Its antigen specificity is not known. Qualities for individual bases were not recorded, and no much larger clone is one base off. These data originate in a study of cytomegalovirus exposure and HLA in healthy donors (dated by TCRdb to about 2017). General notes on the study: An earlier analysis of roughly 500 of the donors reported 250 to 300 Gb of sequence data and around 120 million unique TCR beta sequences obtained from about 200 million T cells. An early release that covered fewer than 800 HLA-typed donors contained about 300 gigabases of sequencing data and 70 million to 100 million unique TCR sequences. Of the 300 to 500 genotyped donors, 75% to 85% were placed in the genetic ancestry cluster associated with self-reported Caucasian donors. The aim of the study was to test whether cataloging public T cell receptors could identify signatures of past pathogen exposure. The study profiled the T cell repertoires of under 850 subjects by immunosequencing and related them to cytomegalovirus serostatus. Along with the roughly 670-subject first cohort, a separate validation cohort of over a hundred different subjects was used. The study combined high-throughput TCR immunosequencing, statistical association of individual TCRs with disease status, and machine learning to predict cytomegalovirus infection status. To study patterns of TCR occurrence, a later analysis re-analyzed previously published TCR beta repertoires from 666 donors and added high-resolution HLA genotyping. Rather than drawing on any new phenotypic data, the later analysis identified candidate immune exposures from TCR beta sequences and the way those sequences occurred across donors. An earlier analysis of roughly 580 of the donors used high-throughput TCR beta sequencing to judge whether each TCR beta V gene segment behaved as functional or pseudogenic. Alongside the repertoire data, information on donor age, sex, ethnicity and CMV serostatus was compiled. A later genetic analysis took genome-wide SNP genotypes for about 65% of the 666 donors and used that subset as a discovery cohort. All discovery cohort repertoires had been generated on a single sequencing platform. Both class I and class II loci were covered by HLA typing, at four-digit resolution. The number of donors typed differed by locus, with about 629-640 for A, B, C, DRB1 and DQB1, 522 for DQA1, 600 to 610 for DPA1, and under 490 for DPB1. A handful of DR-DQ haplotypes were handled as single units for association and clustering because linkage in the cohort was strong. Among roughly 400 genotyped donors of the cohort, an average of approximately 240,000 unique TCR beta nucleotide sequences was sequenced per donor, of which about 20% were non-productive.

The CDR3 has 12 amino acids, counting the end cysteine and phenylalanine. The CDR3 DNA has 36 bases and is translated from base 1. The V and J ends are trimmed by 5 bases and 7 bases, leaving 9 bases between them. As encoded in the germline V gene, CDR1 is SGHRS while CDR2 is YFSETQ. Broad study findings and their caveats: A later analysis associated 16,951 TCR beta sequences with specific HLA alleles at a false discovery rate of 0.05. In a later genetic analysis, a missense DCLRE1C variant was associated with V-gene and J-gene trimming of TCR beta chains, and the association was replicated in an independent cohort. In this cohort, only TCR beta chains were sequenced, and detectable features were limited by the absence of alpha or paired-chain data. HLA typing was unavailable for some donors at each locus, so association tests used only the typed subset. Three of the identified cytomegalovirus-associated TCR beta chains were confirmed in vitro to be specific for cytomegalovirus antigens. In a later analysis, HLA-associated TCR beta chains showed more clonal expansion and lower generation probabilities than non-associated chains that were equally common. Roughly uniform sequencing depth across donors was assumed in presence/absence analyses, although this assumption may not hold. The classifier was reported to diagnose cytomegalovirus status with high specificity and sensitivity in both the original and validation cohorts. Assigning TCR associations to individual alleles was difficult when HLA alleles, especially DR and DQ, strongly co-occurred. Some IMGT-functional V segments, including TRBV6-2 and TRBV6-3, could not be told apart with the 87-base-pair reads, so those segments were excluded. The study listed approximately 150 TCR beta chains as associated with cytomegalovirus. Linkage disequilibrium might explain the correlated functional status among segregating V segments, but an unknown experimental factor could not be ruled out. Fewer than 20 rarely observed V segments, including chromosome 9 orphons, were excluded from the earlier analysis of about 600 of the donors because counts were too low. According to a later genetic analysis, donors in an Asian-associated ancestry cluster had fewer N-insertions in productive TCRs than the approximately 710-donor mean. According to the authors, the approach could potentially be generalized to other disease states and immunological phenotypes. Across donors, most TCR sequences were observed very rarely, whereas some public TCRs were present in many individuals. A group of highly shared sequence variants was considered likely to be a technical artifact of the sequencing pipeline. The only immune exposure information available for the cohort was CMV serostatus. In an earlier analysis of about 550 of the donors, most TCR beta V segments were observed in productive rearrangements about 87% or about 30% of the time, broadly matching IMGT annotations. A further reported finding was that TCR beta sequences accurately predicted the HLA-A and HLA-B alleles for most subjects in the first cohort. According to a later analysis, most CMV-associated TCR beta chains appeared to be HLA-restricted, and the HLA associations seemed to be driven largely by CMV exposure. A later analysis found that TCR association rates varied across HLA loci, with DRB1 alleles showing the most associated TCRs and HLA-C alleles the fewest. Several of the top co-occurrence clusters appeared to be linked to parvovirus B19, influenza, CMV and Epstein-Barr virus, according to a later analysis.

Receptor amplification or capture employed the immunoSEQ multiplex PCR assay. A mixture of 60 forward primers for TCR Vbeta segments and 13 reverse primers for TCR Jbeta segments was used in the multiplex PCR. Amplification of the CDR3 region of rearranged TCR beta genes was performed with a multiplex PCR assay on genomic DNA. The amplified TCR beta libraries were sequenced on the Illumina HiSeq System as 87-base-pair reads. Per the source publication's procedure: A later analysis counted approximately 74 million unique TCR beta chains across the 700 or so repertoires, and some 11 million of these chains were shared by at least two donors. Raw reads were error-corrected and collapsed into unique sequences with a nearest-neighbor algorithm that merged closely related sequences to remove PCR and sequencing errors. CDR3 sequences were aligned to IMGT reference sequences to assign V, D and J gene segments. For a sequence to be retained, at least a six-nucleotide match to both a V gene segment and a J gene segment was required. Rearrangements were called productive when the CDR3 lacked stop codons and stayed in frame with V and J; all others were non-productive. CDR3 was defined according to IMGT convention as the region running from the second conserved V-encoded cysteine to the conserved J-encoded phenylalanine. The earlier analysis of 587 of the donors excluded any sequence lacking an unambiguous match to a single V gene segment. An earlier analysis of roughly 590 of the donors called V segments functional above 56.7% productive rearrangements and segregating when the between-donor standard deviation exceeded 5%. A statistical classification framework was built for diagnosing cytomegalovirus status from the catalog of TCR beta chain sequences. In a later analysis, V and J genes were assigned by comparing TCR nucleotide sequences against IMGT/GENE-DB human TR gene sequences. A later analysis assigned CDR3 sequences and most-parsimonious VDJ recombination scenarios with the TCRdist pipeline. In a later analysis, every TCR beta chain was defined by the combination of its CDR3 amino acid sequence and its V-gene family, and reads without a unique V-gene family were dropped. As a way to deal with suspected cross-contamination and a sequencing artifact, a later analysis dropped roughly 600 nucleotide sequences that were highly shared and had low generation probability. In a later analysis, a clonal expansion index was calculated for each public chain from normalized within-repertoire ranks of inferred template counts. In a later analysis, generation probabilities were computed using a VDJ recombination model fitted to out-of-frame rearrangements, and the results were checked against IGoR. A later analysis scored TCR-TCR, TCR-HLA and TCR-CMV co-occurrence with hypergeometric tests, applying a repertoire-size bias correction to TCR pairs. False discovery rates were estimated in a later analysis by permuting HLA or CMV assignments 20 times. In a later analysis, co-occurring TCRs were grouped using DBSCAN, and TCRdist sequence similarity was added for clustering within HLA-allele-positive subsets. For co-occurrence clustering, repertoires with fewer than 30,000 or more than 120,000 public chains were excluded, along with roughly 5 repertoires with anomalous nucleotide sharing. TCRdb provides this immuneACCESS table in a form limited to in-frame rearrangements. Some clones are lacking; in checked studies, under half of them reflect an unresolved V gene, and why the rest are absent is not known. The V and J calls and clone size were taken over from that table, and D and trimming were inferred from the DNA. For this sample there are 180,000 or so clones; 80% appear just once. Approximately 1.3% of the sample lies in the top ten.

The cohort comprised approximately 700 healthy bone marrow donors. All cohort members were sampled while nominally healthy, although unrecorded immune exposures were likely present. The donor tested CMV seropositive, placing the donor among the 289 seropositive members of the cohort. Every donor gave a peripheral blood sample, and the peripheral blood mononuclear cells from that sample were used for TCR beta sequencing. The Qiagen DNeasy Blood Extraction Kit was used to extract genomic DNA from the blood cell samples. The sequence derives from a girl under 18 in good health and CMV-seropositive. The rearranged chain carries TRBV5-1 and TRBJ1-4, with the D gene call left open. The material sequenced was PBMCs. The CDR3 region reads CASSEDTEKLFF. In nucleotide form, the sequence is TGCGCCAGCAGTGAAGACACTGAAAAACTGTTTTTT.